These 20 T cell receptor beta chains came from one sample sequenced in a study of blood T cell repertoires in COVID-19 (dated by TCRdb to 2018 to 2021). Library generation was performed with the immunoSEQ multiplex PCR assay. Drawn from immuneACCESS, this table holds only the in-frame rearrangements with V and J called that TCRdb kept. Clones are partly lost; checked studies trace under half to an unresolved V gene and leave the rest unexplained. For this sample the table gives fewer than 450,000 clones, of which about 90% were detected only once. More than 0.8% of the sample is in the top ten clones. Sequenced: PBMCs or T cells enriched from blood (not recorded which). The receptors come from a woman in her thirties who had recovered from COVID-19.

The gene calls are TRBV5-1 and TRBJ2-3; D unclear. The V and J ends lost 2 bases and 2 bases respectively, with 12 bases between them. The CDR3 length is 15 residues. CDR1 SGHRS and CDR2 YFSETQ come from the germline V gene. CDR3 protein: CASSFQQSPTDTQYF. The CDR3 DNA reads as TGCGCCAGCAGCTTTCAACAGAGCCCCACAGATACGCAGTATTTT.

This clone was recorded only once. This chain's CDR3 is CASSVALGRETQYF. The CDR3 DNA is TGTGCCAGCAGCGTAGCTCTGGGCCGGGAGACCCAGTACTTC. The chain combines TRBV9 with TRBJ2-5; D call uncertain. The CDR3 loop spans 14 amino acids. The V and J ends lost 0 bases and 5 bases respectively, with 11 bases between them. The germline gives CDR1 SGDLS, CDR2 YYNGEE.

V gene TRBV6-5 combines with J gene TRBJ1-4; a weak D match, TRBD1 (6 bases). V was clipped by 4 bases and J by 7 bases, with 16 bases between them. The CDR3 loop spans 15 amino acids. CDR1 and CDR2 (germline): MNHEY, SVGAGI. In DNA, the CDR3 is TGTGCCAGCAGTTTTGGACAGACGGTTGTTGAAAAACTGTTTTTT. The encoded protein is CASSFGQTVVEKLFF.

The chain links TRBV7-2 to TRBJ2-7, with D perhaps TRBD1 (7 bases). Looked up from germline, CDR1 is SGHTA and CDR2 is FQGNSA. This CDR3 is 13 amino acids long. Trimming stripped 5 bases from V and 3 bases from J, with 11 bases between. The DNA of the CDR3 is TGTGCCAGCAGCGCGGGACAGAACTACGAGCAGTACTTC. It codes for CASSAGQNYEQYF.

Remarks on this clone: This sample includes further DNA sequences coding for the same CDR3. The rearrangement joins TRBV5-1 to TRBJ1-5; possibly TRBD1 for D (5 bases). The CDR3 contains 13 residues. V was shortened by 0 bases and J by 4 bases, with 5 bases between the two germline ends. Germline V CDR1 and CDR2: SGHRS, YFSETQ. CDR3 nucleotides: TGCGCCAGCAGCTTGGCAGGGAATCAGCCCCAGCATTTT. This codes for CASSLAGNQPQHF.

This clone has a handful of counts. The chain carries TRBV10-1 and TRBJ2-7; the match to TRBD1 covers 8 bases. The ends lost 8 bases at V and 4 bases at J; junction bases unmatched: 7. Germline V lookup: CDR1 WNHNN, CDR2 SYGVQD (reference sequence). The length of the CDR3 is 13 residues. The CDR3 loop reads CASRWTGFYEQYF. CDR3 nucleotide sequence: TGCGCCAGCCGATGGACAGGGTTTTACGAGCAGTACTTC.

As regards this clone: Other DNA sequences from this sample encode an identical CDR3 as well. The chain carries TRBV5-1 and TRBJ1-3; no firm D call. The germline gives CDR1 SGHRS, CDR2 YFSETQ. The CDR3 runs to 14 residues. Trimming left V 0 bases short and J 4 bases short, with 8 bases between. The CDR3 reads CASSLGGSGNTIYF. In DNA form, the CDR3 reads TGCGCCAGCAGCTTGGGCGGATCCGGAAACACCATATATTTT.

V is TRBV15 and J is TRBJ1-2; D gene ambiguous. The V gene lost 0 bases and the J gene lost 6 bases, with 11 bases spanning the gap. The CDR3 consists of 14 residues. Germline CDR1 is LNHNV and CDR2 is YYDKDF (reference sequence). The CDR3 DNA reads TGTGCCACCAGCAGAGAAACCTCCGGGGATGGCTACACCTTC. Translation: CATSRETSGDGYTF.

The V call is TRBV7-2, the J call TRBJ1-5, with D maybe TRBD1 (5 bases). This CDR3 has 16 residues. Trimming removed 5 bases at V and 0 bases at J, with 14 bases between. The germline CDR1 and CDR2 sequences are SGHTA and FQGNSA. CDR3 in amino acids: CASSLSGLNSNQPQHF. The DNA for the CDR3 is TGTGCCAGCAGCCTCTCGGGACTCAATAGCAATCAGCCCCAGCATTTT.

As DNA, the CDR3 is TGTGCCAGCAGTTCGACAGATCTAGCCAAAAACATTCAGTACTTC. The encoded protein is CASSSTDLAKNIQYF. The V call is TRBV28, the J call TRBJ2-4; maybe TRBD1 (5 bases). CDR1 is MDHEN, CDR2 SYDVKM, per germline. The CDR3 has 15 residues. V was cut by 4 bases and J by 0 bases, with 10 bases left in between.

This chain connects TRBV6-5 to TRBJ1-1; 8 bases are shared with TRBD1. Germline lookup yields CDR1 MNHEY and CDR2 SVGAGI. The V gene end was trimmed by 6 bases and the J gene end by 4 bases; junction bases not matched to a gene: 7. This CDR3 is built from 14 residues. Here the CDR3 reads CASSPTGAGTEAFF. CDR3 DNA: TGTGCCAGCAGCCCGACAGGGGCGGGCACTGAAGCTTTCTTT.

This clone was seen once. The gene calls are TRBV6-5 and TRBJ1-5; 8 bases agree with TRBD1. The CDR3 contains 15 residues. With 2 bases clipped from V and 5 bases from J, the junction kept 5 bases outside the gene matches. Germline V gives CDR1 MNHEY, CDR2 SVGAGI. CDR3: CASSYGRGRDQPQHF. The CDR3 nucleotides are TGTGCCAGCAGTTACGGCAGGGGGCGGGATCAGCCCCAGCATTTT.

This rearrangement joins TRBV5-1 to TRBJ1-1; weak D call: TRBD1 (5 bases). This CDR3 has 15 residues. V lost 3 bases and J lost 2, with 14 bases in between. Germline V gene data show CDR1 as SGHRS and CDR2 as YFSETQ. CDR3 in amino acids: CASSYRIDRNTEAFF. DNA of the CDR3: TGCGCCAGCAGCTACCGGATTGACAGAAACACTGAAGCTTTCTTT.

The chain has TRBV28 and TRBJ1-4, with 7 bases that match TRBD1. Germline trimming cut 0 bases from V and 2 bases from J; bases unmatched to any gene: 3. The CDR3 covers 16 residues. Germline assignment: CDR1 MDHEN and CDR2 SYDVKM. The CDR3 here is CASSLWRGQTNEKLFF. CDR3 DNA sequence: TGTGCCAGCAGTTTATGGAGGGGGCAGACTAATGAAAAACTGTTTTTT.

This clone was observed a single time. The rearrangement links TRBV6-1 to TRBJ1-2; 10 bases match TRBD1. The CDR3 extends over 16 amino acids. Trimming cost V 4 bases and J 4 bases; bases outside gene matches: 9. Germline V lookup: CDR1 MNHNS, CDR2 SASEGT. The CDR3 protein is CASSGSGTGVSYGYTF. The CDR3 DNA follows: TGTGCCAGCAGTGGGTCCGGGACAGGGGTTTCCTATGGCTACACCTTC.

The rearrangement links TRBV7-2 to TRBJ2-5, with 10 positions matching TRBD2. This CDR3 is 17 amino acids long. Germline CDR1 SGHTA, CDR2 FQGNSA. J was trimmed by 1 base and V by 0 bases; bases with no gene match: 5. The CDR3, as DNA: TGTGCCAGCAGCTTAGCGCTGGCTAGCGGGAGCCAAGAGACCCAGTACTTC. Translating gives CASSLALASGSQETQYF.

J is TRBJ2-1 and V is TRBV7-6, with TRBD2 matching over 10 bases. Germline V lookup: CDR1 SGHVS, CDR2 FNYEAQ. J lost 2 bases, V lost 5 bases, and 6 bases had no gene match. This CDR3 region has 16 residues. As DNA, the CDR3 is TGTGCCAGCAGCAAGGGACTAGCGCGAACCTACAATGAGCAGTTCTTC. Amino acid sequence: CASSKGLARTYNEQFF.

This chain connects TRBV4-3 to TRBJ2-5; 7 bases fit TRBD1. There are 13 residues in the CDR3. Germline trimming cut 4 bases from V and 3 bases from J; bases unmatched to any gene: 2. Germline V gene data show CDR1 as LGHNA and CDR2 as YSLEER. The CDR3 DNA reads as TGCGCCAGCAGCCCGGGACAGAAAGAGACCCAGTACTTC. Translating it yields CASSPGQKETQYF.

The V gene is TRBV2, the J gene TRBJ2-2; 11 positions match TRBD1. In germline, CDR1 is SNHLY, CDR2 FYNNEI. Unmatched junction bases numbered 6, after V lost 5 bases and J lost 1 base. The CDR3 is made up of 17 amino acids. CDR3 sequence reads: CASSKDRGLLNTGELFF. CDR3 bases: TGTGCCAGCAGTAAGGACAGGGGGCTCTTGAACACCGGGGAGCTGTTTTTT.

V usage is TRBV9 and J usage is TRBJ2-2, with D perhaps TRBD1 (5 bases). The V gene's germline CDR1 is SGDLS and CDR2 YYNGEE. The CDR3 length is 14 residues. Trimming shortened V by 4 bases and J by 1 base, and 8 bases separated the two germline ends. The CDR3: CASSTTGNTGELFF. The CDR3, as DNA: TGTGCCAGCAGCACAACAGGGAACACCGGGGAGCTGTTTTTT.